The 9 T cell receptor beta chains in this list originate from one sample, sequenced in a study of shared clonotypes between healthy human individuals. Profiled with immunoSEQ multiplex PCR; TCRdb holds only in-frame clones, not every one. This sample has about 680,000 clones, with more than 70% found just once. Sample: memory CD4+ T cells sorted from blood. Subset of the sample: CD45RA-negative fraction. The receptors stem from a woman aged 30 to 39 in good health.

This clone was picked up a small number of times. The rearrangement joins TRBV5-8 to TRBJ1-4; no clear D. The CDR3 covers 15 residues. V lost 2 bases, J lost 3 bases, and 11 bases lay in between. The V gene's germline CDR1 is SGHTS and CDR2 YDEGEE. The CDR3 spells CASSLLGVANEKLFF. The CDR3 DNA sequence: TGTGCCAGCAGCTTATTAGGTGTGGCTAATGAAAAACTGTTTTTT. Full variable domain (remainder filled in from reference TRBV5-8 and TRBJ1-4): EAGVTQSPTHLIKTRGQQATLRCSPISGHTSVYWYQQALGLGLQFLLWYDEGEERNRGNFPPRFSGRQFPNYSSELNVNALELEDSALYLCASSLLGVANEKLFFGSGTQLSVL.

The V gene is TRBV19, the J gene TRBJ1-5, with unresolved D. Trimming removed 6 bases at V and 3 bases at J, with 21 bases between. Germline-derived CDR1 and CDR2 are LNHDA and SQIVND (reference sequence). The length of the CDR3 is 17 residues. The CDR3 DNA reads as TGTGCCAGTAGACTCCTAGGGCTACCCCACTCCAATCAGCCCCAGCATTTT. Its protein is CASRLLGLPHSNQPQHF.

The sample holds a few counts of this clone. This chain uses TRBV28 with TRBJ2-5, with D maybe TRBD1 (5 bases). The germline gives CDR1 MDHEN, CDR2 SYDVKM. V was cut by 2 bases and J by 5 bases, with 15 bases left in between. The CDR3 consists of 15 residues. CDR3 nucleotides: TGTGCCAGCAGTTTACGCAGGGCCCAAATGGAGACCCAGTACTTC. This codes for CASSLRRAQMETQYF.

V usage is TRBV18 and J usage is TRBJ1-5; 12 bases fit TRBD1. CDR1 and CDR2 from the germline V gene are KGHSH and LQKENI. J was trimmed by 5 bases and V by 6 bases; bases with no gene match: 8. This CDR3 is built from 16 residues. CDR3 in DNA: TGTGCCAGCTCGTTCTACGGGACAGGGGGCGATCAGCCCCAGCATTTT. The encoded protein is CASSFYGTGGDQPQHF.

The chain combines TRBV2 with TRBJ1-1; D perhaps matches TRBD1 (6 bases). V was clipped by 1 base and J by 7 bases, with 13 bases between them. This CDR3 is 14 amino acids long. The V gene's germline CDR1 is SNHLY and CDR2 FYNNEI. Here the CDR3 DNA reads TGTGCCAGCAGTGAAGGCCCAGGGGCCGGTGAAGCTTTCTTT. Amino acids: CASSEGPGAGEAFF.

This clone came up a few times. The CDR3 coding sequence is TGCAGCGTTGTCGGCGGGACAGAGCATATGAACACTGAAGCTTTCTTT. This gives the protein CSVVGGTEHMNTEAFF. The rearrangement joins TRBV29-1 to TRBJ1-1; TRBD1 agrees at 7 bases. Germline V gene lookup returns CDR1 SQVTM and CDR2 ANQGSEA. The CDR3 contains 16 residues. V shed 4 bases, J shed 0 bases, and the junction held 11 bases outside the gene matches.

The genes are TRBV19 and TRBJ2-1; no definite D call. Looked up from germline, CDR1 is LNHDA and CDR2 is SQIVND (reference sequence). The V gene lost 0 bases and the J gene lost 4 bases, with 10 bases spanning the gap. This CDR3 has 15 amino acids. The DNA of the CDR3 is TGTGCCAGTAGTATAGATCTACAGATTTACAATGAGCAGTTCTTC. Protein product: CASSIDLQIYNEQFF.

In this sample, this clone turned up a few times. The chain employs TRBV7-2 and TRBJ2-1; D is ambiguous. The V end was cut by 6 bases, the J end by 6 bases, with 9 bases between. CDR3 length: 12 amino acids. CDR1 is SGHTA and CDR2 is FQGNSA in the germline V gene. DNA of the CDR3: TGTGCCAGCAGACCCGTCCCCAATGAGCAGTTCTTC. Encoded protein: CASRPVPNEQFF.

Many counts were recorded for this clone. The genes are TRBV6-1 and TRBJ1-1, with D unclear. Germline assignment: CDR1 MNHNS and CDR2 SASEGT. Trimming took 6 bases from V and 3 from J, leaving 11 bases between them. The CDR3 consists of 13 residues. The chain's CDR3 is CASSPILDTEAFF. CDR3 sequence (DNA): TGTGCCAGCAGCCCAATTTTGGACACTGAAGCTTTCTTT.